This T cell receptor (beta chain) was found in a study of sequential checkpoint blockade in melanoma. On the study more broadly: Arm A got nivolumab then ipilimumab; arm B the reverse, 1:1. Both treatment sequences were followed by maintenance nivolumab.

The assay was immunoSEQ multiplex PCR, and TCRdb's table has in-frame clones only and misses some. The sample consists of around 18,000 clones, roughly 69% of them appearing once. The treatment denotes: randomized to nivolumab then ipilimumab (arm A) or the reverse (arm B). DNA-damaging chemotherapy had not been given to any patient beforehand. Looked up from germline, CDR1 is SQVTM and CDR2 is ANQGSEA. Trimming took 3 bases from V and 1 from J, leaving 12 bases between them. The CDR3 runs to 15 residues. Sequencing used CD8+ T cells sorted from blood (inferred from file names), obtained from a patient given nivolumab and ipilimumab in sequence. The V gene is TRBV29-1, the J gene TRBJ2-2; D may be TRBD2 (6 bases). This sequence originates from a human donor with melanoma. The CDR3 nucleotides read TGCAGCGTTGAGTTGGAGGGATGGAACACCGGGGAGCTGTTTTTT. It is translated as CSVELEGWNTGELFF.